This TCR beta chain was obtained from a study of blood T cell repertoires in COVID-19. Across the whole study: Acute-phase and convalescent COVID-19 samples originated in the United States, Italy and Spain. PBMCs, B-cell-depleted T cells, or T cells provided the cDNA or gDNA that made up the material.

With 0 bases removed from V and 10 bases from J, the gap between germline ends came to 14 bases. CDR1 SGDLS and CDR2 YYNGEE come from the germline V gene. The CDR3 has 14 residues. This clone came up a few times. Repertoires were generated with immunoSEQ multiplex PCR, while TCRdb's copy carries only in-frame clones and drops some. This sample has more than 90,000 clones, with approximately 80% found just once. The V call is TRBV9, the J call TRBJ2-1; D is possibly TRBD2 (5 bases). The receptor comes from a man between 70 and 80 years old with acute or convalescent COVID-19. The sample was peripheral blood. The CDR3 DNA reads TGTGCCAGCAGCGTAGAGTGGACTTCCCCGGAGCAGTTCTTC. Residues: CASSVEWTSPEQFF.